Below, 9 T cell receptor beta chains from the same sample are listed, as sequenced in a study of molecular identifiers for immune sequencing clone quantification. TCRdb passed the PCR reads through MiXCR, listing each CDR3 protein once. The data show over 600,000 distinct CDR3 sequences, 15% to 20% seen once. The sample taken for sequencing was naive CD8+ T cells from blood, with Jurkat cell RNA spiked in. The subset here: FACS-sorted CD8+CD4-CCR7+CD45RA+ naive T cells. The receptor set was obtained from a human donor in good health. Some libraries in this study had Jurkat cell RNA spiked in.

This clonotype showed up just a few times. The V and J genes are TRBV27 and TRBJ1-4; D is possibly TRBD1 (6 bases). V was pared by 7 bases and J by 3 bases, with 15 bases between. CDR3 size: 15 residues. Germline V gives CDR1 MNHEY, CDR2 SMNVEV (reference sequence). CDR3 sequence (DNA): TGTGCCAGCAACCAGGCGGGGGCTCCTAATGAAAAACTGTTTTTT. This translates into CASNQAGAPNEKLFF.

At least ten counts were recorded for this clonotype. The rearrangement joins TRBV7-6 to TRBJ2-3; tentatively, D is TRBD1 (5 bases). Trimming removed 3 bases from V and 3 bases from J, with 16 bases in between. The germline gives CDR1 SGHVS, CDR2 FNYEAQ. This CDR3 has 16 residues. DNA of the CDR3: TGTGCCAGCAGCTTGTACGGCGTCAGGGAAACAGATACGCAGTATTTT. Its protein product is CASSLYGVRETDTQYF.

At least ten counts were recorded for this clonotype. V usage is TRBV13 and J usage is TRBJ2-3, with a weak D call TRBD1 (7 bases). Trimming took 7 bases from V and 2 from J, leaving 16 bases between them. The CDR3 spans 15 residues. Germline-derived CDR1 and CDR2 are PRHDT and FYEKMQ (reference sequence). Here the CDR3 reads CASTQGGFTTDTQYF. The CDR3 DNA sequence: TGTGCCAGCACCCAGGGGGGTTTCACCACAGATACGCAGTATTTT.

The chain uses TRBV6-1 and TRBJ2-7; a possible D gene is TRBD2 (6 bases). CDR3 length: 16 amino acids. The ends were cut back, 1 base at V and 3 bases at J, with 16 bases in the middle. Germline lookup yields CDR1 MNHNS and CDR2 SASEGT. CDR3: CASSEEGRYHLYEQYF. CDR3 DNA sequence: TGTGCCAGCAGTGAAGAGGGGAGGTACCACCTCTACGAGCAGTACTTC.

This rearrangement joins TRBV19 to TRBJ2-7; TRBD1 agrees at 7 bases. There are 12 residues in the CDR3. Germline values: CDR1 LNHDA, CDR2 SQIVND (reference sequence). Trimming at V came to 10 bases and at J to 6 bases, leaving 9 bases not matched to a gene. CDR3 loop: CATSEGGCEQYF. The CDR3, as DNA: TGTGCCACCTCAGAAGGGGGCTGCGAGCAGTACTTC.

This clonotype came up many times. This sequence joins TRBV6-2 or TRBV6-3 and TRBJ2-6; D unclear. The V end lost 8 bases, the J end lost 1 base, and 9 bases lay between the germline ends. The germline gives CDR1 MNHEY, CDR2 SVGEGT. The CDR3 length is 14 residues. The CDR3 bases are TGTGCCAGCTCTATTAGATCTGGGGCCAACGTCCTGACTTTC. Protein product: CASSIRSGANVLTF.

Many counts were recorded for this clonotype. The genes are TRBV28 and TRBJ2-2; the D gene is possibly TRBD1 (5 bases). V was clipped by 3 bases and J by 0 bases, with 23 bases between them. Germline V gene data show CDR1 as MDHEN and CDR2 as SYDVKM. This CDR3 comprises 20 residues. As DNA, the CDR3 is TGTGCCAGCAGTTTGACAGCCCGGTGGTCAGGCCGAACGAACACCGGGGAGCTGTTTTTT. It codes for CASSLTARWSGRTNTGELFF.

This clonotype was counted many times. The chain is built from TRBV21-1 and TRBJ2-7; the DNA was not compared with TRBD1, the D call given in the table. TRBV21-1 is a recognized pseudogene. The CDR3 loop spans 16 amino acids. The CDR3 DNA follows: TGTGCCAGCAGCAAAGGGACAGGGGCGACTGCCTACGAGCAGTACTTC. Protein sequence: CASSKGTGATAYEQYF.

V and J are TRBV6-1 and TRBJ1-1; D not certain. In germline, CDR1 is MNHNS, CDR2 SASEGT. The CDR3 is 17 amino acids. V lost 3 bases to trimming and J lost 0 bases, with 17 bases between them. CDR3 residues: CASSENFDTHMNTEAFF. DNA for the CDR3: TGTGCCAGCAGTGAGAACTTTGACACCCACATGAACACTGAAGCTTTCTTT.